This TCR beta chain was captured by sequencing in a study of blood T cell repertoires in COVID-19. As for the study in general: The United States, Italy and Spain provided the acute and convalescent COVID-19 samples. PBMCs, B-cell-depleted T cells, or T cells were the source of the cDNA or gDNA that made up the material.

Followed longitudinally, the Seattle patients had been enrolled during active infection. In the authors' workflow: Amplified reference gene primers provided the basis for estimating nucleated cell counts. Sequencing used immunoSEQ multiplex PCR; TCRdb keeps in-frame clones, though not all of them. V, J and clone size are those of that table, while D and trimming were read from the DNA. The sample lists hundreds of thousands of clones, more than 80% occurring once. The TCR originated in a woman aged 25-40 years with COVID-19, enrolled during active disease. The sequencing input was peripheral blood.

CDR3 in DNA: TGCGCCAGCAGCTTGGGTATGGCAGGAGGGTTCTCCTACAATGAGCAGTTCTTC. As protein: CASSLGMAGGFSYNEQFF. This chain uses TRBV5-1 with TRBJ2-1, with a tentative D call TRBD2 (6 bases). The CDR3 runs 18 residues. Looked up from germline, CDR1 is SGHRS and CDR2 is YFSETQ. The V end lost 0 bases, the J end lost 0 bases, and 16 bases lay between the germline ends.